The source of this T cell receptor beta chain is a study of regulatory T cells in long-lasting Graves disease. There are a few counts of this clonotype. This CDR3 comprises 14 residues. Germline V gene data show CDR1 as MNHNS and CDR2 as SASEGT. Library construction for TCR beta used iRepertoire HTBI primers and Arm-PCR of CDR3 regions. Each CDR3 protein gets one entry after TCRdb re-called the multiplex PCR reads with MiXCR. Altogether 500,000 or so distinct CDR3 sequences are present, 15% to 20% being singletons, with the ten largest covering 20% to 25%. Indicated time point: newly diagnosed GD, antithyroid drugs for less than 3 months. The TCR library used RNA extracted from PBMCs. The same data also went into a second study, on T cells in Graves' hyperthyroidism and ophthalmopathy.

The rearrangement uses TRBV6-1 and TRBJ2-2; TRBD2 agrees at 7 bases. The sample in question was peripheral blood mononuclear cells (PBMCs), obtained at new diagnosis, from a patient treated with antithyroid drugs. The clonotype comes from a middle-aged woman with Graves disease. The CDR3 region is CASGGSGRAGELFF. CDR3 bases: TGTGCTAGCGGAGGTAGCGGGCGGGCCGGGGAGCTGTTTTTT.